What follows are 5 T cell receptor beta chains derived from one specimen sequenced in a study of radiotherapy plus CTLA-4 blockade in lung cancer. Here immunoSEQ multiplex PCR was the method, and the copy in TCRdb shows in-frame clones only, minus some. The table records roughly 46,000 clones, roughly four fifths of them present only once. The sequencing used peripheral blood, collected from a patient treated with radiotherapy plus ipilimumab. These receptors came from a human donor with non-small cell lung cancer who had stable disease on radiotherapy plus ipilimumab.

This clone showed up just a few times. The genes are TRBV6-4 and TRBJ1-2; 9 positions match TRBD1. The CDR3 is made up of 19 amino acids. With 5 bases clipped from V and 2 bases from J, the junction kept 18 bases outside the gene matches. From germline, CDR1 is MRHNA and CDR2 SNTAGT. The CDR3 coding sequence is TGTGCCAGCAGTAATAGCGCAGGACGGACAGGGGAGAAAAACTATGGCTACACCTTC. It yields the protein CASSNSAGRTGEKNYGYTF.

This clone was seen only a few times. The rearrangement joins TRBV7-8 to TRBJ1-3; the match to TRBD1 covers 9 bases. Germline CDR1 is SGHVS and CDR2 is FQNEAQ. The V and J ends lost 4 bases and 4 bases, in that order; junction bases with no gene match: 11. The CDR3 is made up of 17 amino acids. CDR3 nucleotide sequence: TGTGCCAGCAGCTCTAGGGGGGAGACAGGGGGAGGAAACACCATATATTTT. It specifies CASSSRGETGGGNTIYF.

This clone was observed a few times. The V call is TRBV4-1, the J call TRBJ1-6, with no clear D. V dropped 4 bases and J dropped 10 bases, with 14 bases sitting between them. The CDR3 runs to 14 residues. Germline values: CDR1 MGHRA, CDR2 YSYEKL. In DNA, the CDR3 is TGCGCCAGCAGCCTAAGTTTAGGGATCTCACCCCTCCACTTT. It encodes CASSLSLGISPLHF.

The V call is TRBV7-9, the J call TRBJ1-2, with TRBD1 identical over 11 bases. Germline V CDR1 and CDR2: SEHNR, FQNEAQ (reference sequence). The CDR3 spans 15 residues. V lost 3 bases to trimming and J lost 4 bases; unmatched junction nucleotides: 4. The DNA of the CDR3 is TGTGCCAGCAGCTTTTGGGACAGGGGGAGCTATGGCTACACCTTC. Protein: CASSFWDRGSYGYTF.

J is TRBJ1-1 and V is TRBV27, with D hard to call. This CDR3 is built from 15 residues. V was pared by 2 bases and J by 4 bases, with 14 bases between. Germline CDR1 is MNHEY and CDR2 is SMNVEV (reference sequence). This CDR3 reads CASSLRWGVGTEAFF. In nucleotides, the CDR3 is TGTGCCAGCAGTTTACGTTGGGGAGTCGGCACTGAAGCTTTCTTT.